Listed below are T cell receptor beta chains from one sample, sequenced in a study of blood T cell repertoires in COVID-19. The protocol was immunoSEQ multiplex PCR, while the TCRdb copy is restricted to in-frame clones and leaves out a portion. The sample contains 400,000 to 450,000 clones, 75% to 90% of which appear only once. Sample: peripheral blood. The receptors were sampled from a woman aged 25 to 39 with active or convalescent COVID-19. Both conserved end residues are part of each CDR3. D genes are given only for firm matches. The listing skips clone size in some rows; elsewhere it reads once, few, many or a size class.

cdr3_aa cdr3_nt cdr3_length v_call d_call clone_size j_call
CASSDVWRQADEQYF TGTGCCAGCAGTGATGTCTGGAGACAGGCTGACGAGCAGTACTTC 15 TRBV2 - - TRBJ2-7
CASSQGSLGYGYTF TGTGCCAGCAGCCAGGGATCATTGGGCTATGGCTACACCTTC 14 TRBV7-9 - - TRBJ1-2
CASSLLRDADTQYF TGTGCCAGCAGCTTGCTGCGGGACGCAGATACGCAGTATTTT 14 TRBV5-5 - - TRBJ2-3
CASSLGSRTNSPLHF TGCGCCAGCAGCTTGGGCTCCAGAACTAATTCACCCCTCCACTTT 15 TRBV5-1 - few TRBJ1-6
CASSVASGGHEQYF TGTGCCAGCAGCGTAGCTAGCGGGGGCCACGAGCAGTACTTC 14 TRBV9 TRBD2 - TRBJ2-7
CAISGGGGTGQPQHF TGTGCCATCAGTGGGGGAGGGGGTACAGGTCAGCCCCAGCATTTT 15 TRBV10-3 - - TRBJ1-5
CASSDRTGGITEAFF TGTGCCAGCAGCGATCGGACAGGGGGCATCACTGAAGCTTTCTTT 15 TRBV3-1/TRBV3-2 TRBD1 - TRBJ1-1
CASSQGEGLITNTGELFF TGTGCCAGCAGCCAAGGAGAGGGCCTCATCACGAACACCGGGGAGCTGTTTTTT 18 TRBV3-1/TRBV3-2 - - TRBJ2-2
CATSKLADTDTQYF TGTGCCACCAGCAAACTAGCGGACACAGATACGCAGTATTTT 14 TRBV15 TRBD2 - TRBJ2-3
CASSPTSVEETQYF TGTGCCAGCAGCCCCACTAGCGTTGAAGAGACCCAGTACTTC 14 TRBV11-2 TRBD2 once TRBJ2-5
CASSPSGLAGEETQYF TGTGCCAGCAGCCCCTCCGGACTAGCGGGAGAAGAGACCCAGTACTTC 16 TRBV3-1/TRBV3-2 TRBD2 - TRBJ2-5
CASSPQQGRTEAFF TGTGCCAGCAGCCCGCAACAGGGGAGGACTGAAGCTTTCTTT 14 TRBV11-2 TRBD1 - TRBJ1-1
CASSTTFMNTEAFF TGTGCCAGCAGTACTACATTCATGAACACTGAAGCTTTCTTT 14 TRBV6-6 - - TRBJ1-1
CASSPFAGWSLTPEQYF TGTGCCAGCAGTCCCTTCGCGGGATGGTCCCTCACTCCCGAGCAGTACTTC 17 TRBV7-9 - - TRBJ2-7
CASSYSPFSTDTQYF TGTGCCAGCAGCTACTCTCCCTTTAGCACAGATACGCAGTATTTT 15 TRBV5-8 - - TRBJ2-3
CASKMAEANAYEQYF TGTGCCAGCAAGATGGCGGAGGCGAACGCCTACGAGCAGTACTTC 15 TRBV6-5 - - TRBJ2-7
CASSLVGLAENTGELFF TGTGCCAGCAGCTTAGTGGGACTAGCGGAAAACACCGGGGAGCTGTTTTTT 17 TRBV7-9 TRBD2 - TRBJ2-2
CASSRDSSYEQYF TGTGCCAGCAGCCGGGACAGCTCCTACGAGCAGTACTTC 13 TRBV3-1/TRBV3-2 TRBD1 - TRBJ2-7
CAIRRGQDEQYF TGTGCCATCAGGCGGGGACAGGACGAGCAGTACTTC 12 TRBV10-3 TRBD1 - TRBJ2-7
CAWSVSEFLNQPQHF TGTGCCTGGAGTGTATCCGAGTTCCTGAATCAGCCCCAGCATTTT 15 TRBV30 - - TRBJ1-5
CASSAQGPYYGYTF TGTGCCAGCAGCGCCCAGGGCCCGTACTATGGCTACACCTTC 14 TRBV7-2 - - TRBJ1-2
CASTLGTGVSYGYTF TGTGCCAGTACCCTCGGGACAGGAGTTTCCTATGGCTACACCTTC 15 TRBV19 TRBD1 - TRBJ1-2
CASSPGQATYEQYF TGCGCCAGCAGCCCGGGACAGGCAACCTACGAGCAGTACTTC 14 TRBV4-1 TRBD1 few TRBJ2-7
CASSKLAFGGSSYEQYF TGTGCCAGCAGTAAACTAGCTTTTGGCGGGAGCTCCTACGAGCAGTACTTC 17 TRBV27 TRBD2 - TRBJ2-7
CASSPLGTGRNEQYF TGTGCCAGCAGTCCCCTCGGGACAGGGAGGAACGAGCAGTACTTC 15 TRBV27 TRBD1 - TRBJ2-7
CASSGGGGDKDGYTF TGTGCCAGCAGCGGAGGGGGGGGCGATAAGGATGGCTACACCTTC 15 TRBV5-8 - few TRBJ1-2
CASFSGTSTWEQYF TGTGCCAGTTTCTCCGGGACATCAACGTGGGAGCAGTACTTC 14 TRBV6-5 - once TRBJ2-7
CASSSMEAGGRNEQFF TGTGCCAGCAGCTCCATGGAGGCGGGGGGGCGCAATGAGCAGTTCTTC 16 TRBV11-2 TRBD2 - TRBJ2-1